Listed below are T cell receptor beta chains from one sample, sequenced in a study of neoadjuvant anti-PD-1 for oral cavity cancer. Assay: immunoSEQ multiplex PCR; the TCRdb copy retains only in-frame clones and omits some. Among fewer than 70,000 clones, 65% to 80% were seen once, and the ten largest hold roughly 2.6%. The sequenced sample was PBMCs, obtained before nivolumab (anti-PD-1) treatment. These receptors originate from a person aged 35-79 years with oral cavity squamous cell carcinoma. Both conserved end residues are part of each CDR3. Fields, in order: V gene, J gene, D gene, clone size, CDR3 DNA, CDR3 protein. D genes are given only for firm matches. Size tells how often a clone was seen (once, few, many) or the class of an expanded clone, and some rows leave it out.

>TRBV6-6|TRBJ2-1|.|.
TGTGCCAGCAGTCTGACAGAGAGCTACAATGAGCAGTTCTTC
CASSLTESYNEQFF
>TRBV5-1|TRBJ2-7|TRBD1|.
TGCGCCAGCAGCTCCGGTAGACAGGGCTCCTACGAGCAGTACTTC
CASSSGRQGSYEQYF
>TRBV7-8|TRBJ1-1|.|.
TGTGCCAGCAGCTGGAGAGAGACGAACACTGAAGCTTTCTTT
CASSWRETNTEAFF
>TRBV6-4|TRBJ1-1|TRBD1|many
TGTGCCAGCAGGAGGTCAGGACAGGTGAACACTGAAGCTTTCTTT
CASRRSGQVNTEAFF
>TRBV4-1|TRBJ2-2|.|.
TGCGCCAGCAGCCTGACTGGGGCCGGGGAGCTGTTTTTT
CASSLTGAGELFF
>TRBV4-1|TRBJ1-4|TRBD1|few
TGCGCCAGCAGCCCAGGACAGGGGGCGACTAATGAAAAACTGTTTTTT
CASSPGQGATNEKLFF
>TRBV28|TRBJ1-5|.|.
TGTGCCAGCATCATCACGGGCAGGAGCAATCAGCCCCAGCATTTT
CASIITGRSNQPQHF
>TRBV7-2|TRBJ1-5|.|.
TGTGCCAGCACCCCAGATGTGGGGCCTATGCCCCAGCATTTT
CASTPDVGPMPQHF
>TRBV10-2|TRBJ1-5|.|.
TGCGCCAGCAGTGAGTCGGGGGGCAATCAGCCCCAGCATTTT
CASSESGGNQPQHF
>TRBV7-9|TRBJ1-2|.|few
TGTGCCAGCAGTCCCGAGAGGGGTTCTGGCTACACCTTC
CASSPERGSGYTF
>TRBV7-8|TRBJ1-4|TRBD1|.
TGTGCCAGCAGCTCGGGACAGCTTACTAATGAAAAACTGTTTTTT
CASSSGQLTNEKLFF
>TRBV5-5|TRBJ2-7|TRBD2|.
TGTGCCAGCAGCTTGGCTAGCGGGGGGACCCCCTACGAGCAGTACTTC
CASSLASGGTPYEQYF
>TRBV10-3|TRBJ1-2|TRBD1|.
TGTGCCATCAGTGGGACAGGTTTTAACTATGGCTACACCTTC
CAISGTGFNYGYTF
>TRBV19|TRBJ1-5|TRBD1|.
TGTGCCAGTAGTACCACAGGGGGCGGTGGGAGCAATCAGCCCCAGCATTTT
CASSTTGGGGSNQPQHF
>TRBV9|TRBJ1-2|.|.
TGTGCCTCTGATGGCTACACCTTC
CASDGYTF
>TRBV7-3|TRBJ2-1|.|few
TGTGCCAGCAGCTTATTGGCAGGGAGCTCCTACAATGAGCAGTTCTTC
CASSLLAGSSYNEQFF
>TRBV9|TRBJ2-5|.|.
TGTGCCAGCAGCGTAGGCCCCAGCGTTGGAGAGACCCAGTACTTC
CASSVGPSVGETQYF
>TRBV5-8|TRBJ1-5|TRBD1|.
TGTGCCAGCAGCTTGACAGGGGGCCGGAATCAGCCCCAGCATTTT
CASSLTGGRNQPQHF
>TRBV11-2|TRBJ2-2|TRBD1|.
TGTGCCAGCAGCGCTGGGACAGGGGGTACCGGGGAGCTGTTTTTT
CASSAGTGGTGELFF
>TRBV7-9|TRBJ1-6|TRBD1|.
TGTGCCAGCAGCCCGGGACAGGGGCCCTATAATTCACCCCTCCACTTT
CASSPGQGPYNSPLHF
>TRBV4-1|TRBJ1-3|.|.
TGCGCCAGCAGCCAAATAGGTTTACTCTCTGGAAACACCATATATTTT
CASSQIGLLSGNTIYF
>TRBV27|TRBJ2-3|.|once
TGTGCCAGCAGTTTGGCAGGACAAAGAACAGATACGCAGTATTTT
CASSLAGQRTDTQYF
>TRBV5-5|TRBJ2-1|.|.
TGTGCCAGCAGCCCCGATTATGAGCAGTTCTTC
CASSPDYEQFF
>TRBV4-1|TRBJ2-1|TRBD2|.
TGCGCCAGCAGCGAGGTAGGGACTAGCGGGGGCTCCAGGTCCTCCTACAATGAGCAGTTCTTC
CASSEVGTSGGSRSSYNEQFF
>TRBV7-7|TRBJ1-4|.|.
TGTGCCGGTCCGACCAGGGTTGAGGAAAAACTGTTTTTT
CAGPTRVEEKLFF
>TRBV5-4|TRBJ1-1|.|.
TGTGCCAGCAGCCCGACATCTCTCTACGGGAACACTGAAGCTTTCTTT
CASSPTSLYGNTEAFF
>TRBV7-2|TRBJ2-2|TRBD2|once
TGTGCCAGCAGCCTACAACTAGCGGGAGTCCCCGGGGAGCTGTTTTTT
CASSLQLAGVPGELFF
>TRBV9|TRBJ1-2|TRBD1|few
TGTGCCAGCAGCGGGGGACAGGGGCACTATGGCTACACCTTC
CASSGGQGHYGYTF
>TRBV5-1|TRBJ1-2|.|.
TGCGCCAGCAGCTCTCAGGGTAACTATGGCTACACCTTC
CASSSQGNYGYTF
>TRBV6-6|TRBJ1-5|TRBD1|.
TGTGCCAGCAGTTACTCGAAAGGGGGCAGCAATCAGCCCCAGCATTTT
CASSYSKGGSNQPQHF
>TRBV18|TRBJ1-6|.|few
TGTGCCAGCTCACCAGAAGAACGAACGGGGAATTCACCCCTCCACTTT
CASSPEERTGNSPLHF
>TRBV11-2|TRBJ2-5|TRBD2|.
TGTGCCAGCAGCTTAGGATCTCTAGCGGGGGAGACCCAGTACTTC
CASSLGSLAGETQYF
>TRBV11-3|TRBJ2-2|.|once
TGTGCCAGCAGCCCCGGACATCTAAACACCGGGGAGCTGTTTTTT
CASSPGHLNTGELFF
>TRBV9|TRBJ2-2|TRBD1|.
TGTGCCAGCAGCGTAGGGACAGGGTTCACCGGGGAGCTGTTTTTT
CASSVGTGFTGELFF
>TRBV6-4|TRBJ1-5|.|.
TGTGCCAGCAGTGACTCCCACCAAGGGCCCCAGCATTTT
CASSDSHQGPQHF
>TRBV5-1|TRBJ2-7|.|.
TGCGCCAGCAGCTTCAAACAGGGAGGGTCCTACGAGCAGTACTTC
CASSFKQGGSYEQYF
>TRBV6-1|TRBJ2-2|.|.
TGTGCCAGCAGTCGCGCCGCGACCGGGGAGCTGTTTTTT
CASSRAATGELFF
>TRBV11-3|TRBJ2-2|TRBD1|.
TGTGCCAGCAGCTTAGCCTTACAGGGGGTAATCACCGGGGAGCTGTTTTTT
CASSLALQGVITGELFF
>TRBV19|TRBJ2-7|TRBD2|few
TGTGCCAGTAGGCCCAGAGGGACTAGCATTGGAGAGCAGTACTTC
CASRPRGTSIGEQYF
>TRBV5-4|TRBJ1-2|.|once
TGTGCCAGCAGCTTGGAATCCGGAATTCTTAACTATGGCTACACCTTC
CASSLESGILNYGYTF
>TRBV7-8|TRBJ2-1|TRBD1|few
TGTGCCAGCAGCAAAAGGCCCGCCGGGACAGGGTACAATGAGCAGTTCTTC
CASSKRPAGTGYNEQFF
>TRBV6-5|TRBJ1-1|.|.
TGTGCCAGCAAACAGGACAGATCCGGGAACACTGAAGCTTTCTTT
CASKQDRSGNTEAFF
>TRBV4-1|TRBJ2-1|TRBD1|few
TGCGCCAGCAGCCAGCCCGACAGGGCCCCCTACAATGAGCAGTTCTTC
CASSQPDRAPYNEQFF
>TRBV6-1|TRBJ2-1|.|.
TGTGCCAGCAGTGAATCAGGGGGGAGTCTTAACAATGAGCAGTTCTTC
CASSESGGSLNNEQFF
>TRBV9|TRBJ1-6|TRBD1|.
TGTGCCAGTGGGGGGGCCAACAGGGGAGGGCATTATTCACCCCTCCACTTT
CASGGANRGGHYSPLHF
>TRBV6-5|TRBJ2-7|.|.
TGTGCCAGCAGTCGGCAGGGAGACGAGCAGTACTTC
CASSRQGDEQYF
>TRBV7-8|TRBJ2-7|.|.
TGTGCCAGCAGCTTAGAGGGTCCCCGGGTCGAGCAGTACTTC
CASSLEGPRVEQYF
>TRBV7-9|TRBJ1-1|.|.
TGTGCCAGCAGTTCCTTCTTCAGACAGAACACTGAAGCTTTCTTT
CASSSFFRQNTEAFF
>TRBV7-8|TRBJ1-2|.|.
TGTGCCAGCAGCTTAGTAGGGAGAGGCTACACCTTC
CASSLVGRGYTF
>TRBV11-1|TRBJ1-1|.|.
TGTGCCAGCAGCCCGACTCAGGGGATGAACACTGAAGCTTTCTTT
CASSPTQGMNTEAFF
>TRBV28|TRBJ1-1|.|.
TGTGCCAGCAGTTTAAGTTCGTTTGCTTTCTTT
CASSLSSFAFF
>TRBV9|TRBJ1-2|TRBD1|.
TGTGCCAGCAGCGTAGGGTTCGGGACAGTTCGACGGGGCTACACCTTC
CASSVGFGTVRRGYTF
>TRBV6-5|TRBJ2-2|TRBD1|.
TGTGCCAGCAGTTACGAACAGGGGGCAACCGGGGAGCTGTTTTTT
CASSYEQGATGELFF